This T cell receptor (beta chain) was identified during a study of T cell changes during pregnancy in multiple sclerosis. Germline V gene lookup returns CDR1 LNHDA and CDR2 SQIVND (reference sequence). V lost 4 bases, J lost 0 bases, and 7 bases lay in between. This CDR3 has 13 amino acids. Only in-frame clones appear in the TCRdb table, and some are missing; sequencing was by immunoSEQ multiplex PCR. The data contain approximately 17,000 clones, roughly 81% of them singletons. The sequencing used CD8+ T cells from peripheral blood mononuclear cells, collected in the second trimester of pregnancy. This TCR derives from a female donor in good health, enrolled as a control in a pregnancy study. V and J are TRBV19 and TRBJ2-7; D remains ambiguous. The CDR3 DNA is TGTGCCAGTAGTACCGGTAGCTCCTACGAGCAGTACTTC. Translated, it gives CASSTGSSYEQYF.